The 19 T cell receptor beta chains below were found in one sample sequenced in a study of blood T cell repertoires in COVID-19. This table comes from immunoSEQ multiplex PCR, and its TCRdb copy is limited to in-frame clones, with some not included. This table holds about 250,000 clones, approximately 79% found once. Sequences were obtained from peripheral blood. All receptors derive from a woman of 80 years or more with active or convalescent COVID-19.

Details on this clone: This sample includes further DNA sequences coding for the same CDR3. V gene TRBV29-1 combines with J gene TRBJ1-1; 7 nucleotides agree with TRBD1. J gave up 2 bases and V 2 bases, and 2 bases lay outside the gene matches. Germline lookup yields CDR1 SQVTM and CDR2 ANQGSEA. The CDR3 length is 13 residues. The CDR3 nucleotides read TGCAGCGTTGAACGACAGGGAAACACTGAAGCTTTCTTT. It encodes CSVERQGNTEAFF.

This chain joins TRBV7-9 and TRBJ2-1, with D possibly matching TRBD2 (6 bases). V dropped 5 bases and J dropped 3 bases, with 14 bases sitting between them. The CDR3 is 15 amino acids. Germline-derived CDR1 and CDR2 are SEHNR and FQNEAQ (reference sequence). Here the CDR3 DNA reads TGTGCCAGCAGCCCAACCGGGACTTTCTACAATGAGCAGTTCTTC. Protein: CASSPTGTFYNEQFF.

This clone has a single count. The CDR3 region has the DNA TGTGCCAGCAGTTCGAGCGGGACAGGGGTTAGCACCGGGGAGCTGTTTTTT. Encoded protein: CASSSSGTGVSTGELFF. The rearrangement joins TRBV28 to TRBJ2-2; 10 nucleotides match TRBD1. The V gene end was trimmed by 4 bases and the J gene end by 4 bases; junction bases not matched to a gene: 9. Germline assignment: CDR1 MDHEN and CDR2 SYDVKM. The CDR3 spans 17 residues.

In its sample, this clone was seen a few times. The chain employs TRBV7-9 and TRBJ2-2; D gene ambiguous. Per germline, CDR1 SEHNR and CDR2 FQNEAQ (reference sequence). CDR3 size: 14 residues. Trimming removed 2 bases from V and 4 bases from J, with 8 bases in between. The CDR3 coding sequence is TGTGCCAGCAGCTTATCAGGTACCACCGGGGAGCTGTTTTTT. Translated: CASSLSGTTGELFF.

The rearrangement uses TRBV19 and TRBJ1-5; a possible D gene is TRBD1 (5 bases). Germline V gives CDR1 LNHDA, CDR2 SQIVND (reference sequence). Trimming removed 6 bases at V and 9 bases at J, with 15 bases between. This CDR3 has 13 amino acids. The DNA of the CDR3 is TGTGCCAGTAGAGGTCAGGGCAATGGGCCCCAGCATTTT. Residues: CASRGQGNGPQHF.

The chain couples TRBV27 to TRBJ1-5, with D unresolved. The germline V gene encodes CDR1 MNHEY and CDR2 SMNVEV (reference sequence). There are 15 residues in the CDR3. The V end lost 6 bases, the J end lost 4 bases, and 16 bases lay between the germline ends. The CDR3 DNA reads TGTGCCAGCAGCCTCTCAAAGGGAGGAAATCAGCCCCAGCATTTT. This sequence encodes CASSLSKGGNQPQHF.

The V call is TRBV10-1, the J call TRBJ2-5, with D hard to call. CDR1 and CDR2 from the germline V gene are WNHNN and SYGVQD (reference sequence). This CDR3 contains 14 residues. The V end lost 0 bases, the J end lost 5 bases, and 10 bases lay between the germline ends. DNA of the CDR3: TGCGCCAGCAGTGAGTCGGGCCCGGCGGAGACCCAGTACTTC. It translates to CASSESGPAETQYF.

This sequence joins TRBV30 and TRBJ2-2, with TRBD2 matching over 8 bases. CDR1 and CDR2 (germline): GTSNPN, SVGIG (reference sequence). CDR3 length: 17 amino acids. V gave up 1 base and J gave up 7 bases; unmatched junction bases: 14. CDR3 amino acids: CAWSAHFAGGADGELFF. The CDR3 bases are TGTGCCTGGAGTGCCCACTTTGCGGGGGGCGCGGACGGGGAGCTGTTTTTT.

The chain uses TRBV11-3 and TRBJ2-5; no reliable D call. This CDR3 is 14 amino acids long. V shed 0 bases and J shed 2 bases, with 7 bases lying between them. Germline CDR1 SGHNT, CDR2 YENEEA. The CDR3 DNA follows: TGTGCCAGCAGCTTAGATGGCAGACAAGAGACCCAGTACTTC. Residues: CASSLDGRQETQYF.

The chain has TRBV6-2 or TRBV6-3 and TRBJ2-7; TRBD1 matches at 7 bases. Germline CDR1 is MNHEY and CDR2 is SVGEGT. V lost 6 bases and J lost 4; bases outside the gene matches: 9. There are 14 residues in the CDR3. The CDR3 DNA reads TGTGCCAGCAGCCCCGACAGGGTTTCGTACGAGCAGTACTTC. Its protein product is CASSPDRVSYEQYF.

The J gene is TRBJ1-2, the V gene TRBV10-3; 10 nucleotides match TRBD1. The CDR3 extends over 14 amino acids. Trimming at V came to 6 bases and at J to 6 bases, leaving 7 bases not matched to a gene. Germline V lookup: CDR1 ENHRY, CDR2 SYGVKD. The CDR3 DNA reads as TGTGCCATCAGCCGGGACAGGGGTTTTAATGGCTACACCTTC. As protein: CAISRDRGFNGYTF.

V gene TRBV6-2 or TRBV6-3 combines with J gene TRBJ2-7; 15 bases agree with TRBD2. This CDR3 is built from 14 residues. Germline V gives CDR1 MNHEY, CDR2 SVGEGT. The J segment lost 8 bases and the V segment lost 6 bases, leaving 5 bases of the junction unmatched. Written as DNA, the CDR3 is TGTGCCAGCAGCCCGGGACTAGCGGGAGGCAAGCAGTACTTC. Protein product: CASSPGLAGGKQYF.

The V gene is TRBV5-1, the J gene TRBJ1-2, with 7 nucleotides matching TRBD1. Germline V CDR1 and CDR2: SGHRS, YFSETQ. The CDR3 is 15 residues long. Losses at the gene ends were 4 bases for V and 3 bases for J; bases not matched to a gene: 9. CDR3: CASSLTPGTDYGYTF. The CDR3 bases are TGCGCCAGCAGCCTAACCCCCGGGACAGACTATGGCTACACCTTC.

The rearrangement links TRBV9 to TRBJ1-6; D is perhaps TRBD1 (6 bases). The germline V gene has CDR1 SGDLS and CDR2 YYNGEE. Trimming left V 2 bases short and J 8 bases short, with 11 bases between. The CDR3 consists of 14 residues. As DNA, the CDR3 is TGTGCCAGCAGCGTCCAACAGGGTGATTCACCCCTCCACTTT. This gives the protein CASSVQQGDSPLHF.

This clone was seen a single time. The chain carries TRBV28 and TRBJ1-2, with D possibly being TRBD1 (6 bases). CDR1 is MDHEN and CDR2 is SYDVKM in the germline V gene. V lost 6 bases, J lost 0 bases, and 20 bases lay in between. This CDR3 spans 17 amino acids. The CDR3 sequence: CASSRPGRQEANYGYTF. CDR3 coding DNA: TGTGCCAGCAGCCGACCCGGCCGACAGGAAGCTAACTATGGCTACACCTTC.

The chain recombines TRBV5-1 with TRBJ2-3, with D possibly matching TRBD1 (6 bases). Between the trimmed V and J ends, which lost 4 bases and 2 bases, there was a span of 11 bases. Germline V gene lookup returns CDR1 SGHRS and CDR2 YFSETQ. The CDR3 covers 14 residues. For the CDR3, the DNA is TGCGCCAGCAGCGAGAGACAGGACACAGATACGCAGTATTTT. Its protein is CASSERQDTDTQYF.

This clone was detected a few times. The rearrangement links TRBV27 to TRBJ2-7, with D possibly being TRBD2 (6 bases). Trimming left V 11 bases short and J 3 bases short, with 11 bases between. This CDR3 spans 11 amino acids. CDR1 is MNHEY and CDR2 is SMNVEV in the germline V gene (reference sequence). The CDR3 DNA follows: TGTGCCCTGAGGCGGGGCTACGAGCAGTACTTC. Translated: CALRRGYEQYF.

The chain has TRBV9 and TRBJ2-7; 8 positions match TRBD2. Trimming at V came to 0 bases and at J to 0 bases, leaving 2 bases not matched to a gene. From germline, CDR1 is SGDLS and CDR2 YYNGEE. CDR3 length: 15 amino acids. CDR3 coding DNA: TGTGCCAGCAGCGTAGGACTAGCGTACTCCTACGAGCAGTACTTC. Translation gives CASSVGLAYSYEQYF.

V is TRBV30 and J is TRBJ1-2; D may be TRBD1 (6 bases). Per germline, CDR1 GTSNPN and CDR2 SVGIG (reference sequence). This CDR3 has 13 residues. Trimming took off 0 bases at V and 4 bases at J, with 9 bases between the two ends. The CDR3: CAWSVGGGYGYTF. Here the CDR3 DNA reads TGTGCCTGGAGTGTTGGGGGCGGCTATGGCTACACCTTC.